What follows describes a single TCR beta chain. Antigen specificity is unknown. V was cut by 2 bases and J by 5 bases, with 15 bases left in between. Per the germline V gene, CDR1 is GTSNPN and CDR2 is SVGIG (reference sequence). The CDR3 contains 14 residues. The data belong to a study of yellow fever vaccine responses in identical twins. From the RT-PCR reads, TCRdb called clonotypes with MiXCR, one entry per CDR3 protein. The sample lists several hundred distinct CDR3 sequences, around 85% occurring once. The study, taken as a whole, reports: Twins' T cell vaccine responses reportedly looked partly convergent, partly personalized.

The J gene is TRBJ1-2, the V gene TRBV30; no firm D call. The clonotype originates from a female donor who received the yellow fever vaccine. This specimen was T cells from blood (PBMCs), unsorted or a sorted subset (not recorded which), taken before or after yellow fever vaccination (not recorded which). In DNA, the CDR3 is TGTGCCTGGAGTAGTTCGATGGCCGCATATGGCTACACCTTC. Its protein is CAWSSSMAAYGYTF.